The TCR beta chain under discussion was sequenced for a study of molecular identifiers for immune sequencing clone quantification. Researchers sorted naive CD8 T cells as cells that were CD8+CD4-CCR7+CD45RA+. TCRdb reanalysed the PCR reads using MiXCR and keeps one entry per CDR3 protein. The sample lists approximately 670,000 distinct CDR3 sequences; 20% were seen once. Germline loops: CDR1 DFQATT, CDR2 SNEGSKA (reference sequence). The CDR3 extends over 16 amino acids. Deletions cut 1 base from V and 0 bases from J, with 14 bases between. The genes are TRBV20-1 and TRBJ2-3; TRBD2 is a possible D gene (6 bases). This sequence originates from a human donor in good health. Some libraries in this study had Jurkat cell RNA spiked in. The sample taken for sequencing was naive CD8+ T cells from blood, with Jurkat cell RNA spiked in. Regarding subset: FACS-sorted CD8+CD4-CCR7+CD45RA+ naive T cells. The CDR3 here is CSARGAREDSTDTQYF. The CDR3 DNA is TGCAGTGCTAGAGGGGCGCGGGAAGATAGCACAGATACGCAGTATTTT.